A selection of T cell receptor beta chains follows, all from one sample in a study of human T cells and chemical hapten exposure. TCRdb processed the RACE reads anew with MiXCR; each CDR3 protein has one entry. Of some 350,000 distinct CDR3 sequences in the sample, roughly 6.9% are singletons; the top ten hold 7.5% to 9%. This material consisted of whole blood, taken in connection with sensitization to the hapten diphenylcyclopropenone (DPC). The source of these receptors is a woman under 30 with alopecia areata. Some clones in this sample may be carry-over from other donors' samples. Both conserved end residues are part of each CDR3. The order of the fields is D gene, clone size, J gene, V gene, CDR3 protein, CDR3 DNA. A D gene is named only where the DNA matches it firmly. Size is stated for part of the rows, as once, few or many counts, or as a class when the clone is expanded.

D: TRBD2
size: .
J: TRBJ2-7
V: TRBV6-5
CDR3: CASKQPGLAGGYEQYF
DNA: TGTGCCAGCAAACAACCCGGACTAGCGGGGGGTTACGAGCAGTACTTC

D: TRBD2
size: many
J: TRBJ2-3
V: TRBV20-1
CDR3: CSARLAGGGNTQYF
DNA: TGCAGTGCTAGGCTAGCGGGGGGCGGAAATACGCAGTATTTT

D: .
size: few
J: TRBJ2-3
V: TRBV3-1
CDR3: CASSQVQALDTQYF
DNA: TGTGCCAGCAGCCAAGTCCAAGCTTTAGATACGCAGTATTTT

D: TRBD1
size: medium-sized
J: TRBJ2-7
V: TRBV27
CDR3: CASSFTGTGSYEQYF
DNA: TGTGCCAGCAGTTTCACCGGGACAGGATCCTACGAGCAGTACTTC

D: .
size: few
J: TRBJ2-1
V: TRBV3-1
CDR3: CASSHDRSHGYNEQFF
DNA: TGTGCCAGCAGTCATGACAGGTCTCACGGGTACAATGAGCAGTTCTTC

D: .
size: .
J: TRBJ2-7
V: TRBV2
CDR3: CASSVGTGEQYF
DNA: TGTGCCAGCAGTGTAGGAACTGGCGAGCAGTACTTC

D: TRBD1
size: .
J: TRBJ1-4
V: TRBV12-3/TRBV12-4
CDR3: CASNPGGPNEKLFF
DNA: TGTGCCAGCAACCCAGGGGGACCTAATGAAAAACTGTTTTTT

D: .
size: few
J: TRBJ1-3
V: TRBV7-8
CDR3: CASSLEPGNTIYF
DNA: TGTGCCAGCAGCTTAGAGCCCGGAAACACCATATATTTT

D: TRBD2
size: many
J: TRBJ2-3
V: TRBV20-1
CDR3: CSAYGLAGGTDTQYF
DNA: TGCAGTGCCTACGGCCTAGCGGGGGGCACAGATACGCAGTATTTT

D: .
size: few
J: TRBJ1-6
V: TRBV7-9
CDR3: CASSLAGIGSPLHF
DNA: TGTGCCAGCAGCCTAGCGGGCATAGGTTCACCCCTCCACTTT

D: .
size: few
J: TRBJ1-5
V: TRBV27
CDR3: CASSTVRGASNQPQHF
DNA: TGTGCCAGCAGTACAGTCAGGGGCGCCAGCAATCAGCCCCAGCATTTT

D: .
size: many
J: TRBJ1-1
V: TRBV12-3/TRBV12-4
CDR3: CASRFGVTEAFF
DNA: TGTGCCAGCAGATTTGGGGTAACTGAAGCTTTCTTT

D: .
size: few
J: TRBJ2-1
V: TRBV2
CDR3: CASSVDYYNEQFF
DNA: TGTGCCAGCAGTGTGGACTACTACAATGAGCAGTTCTTC

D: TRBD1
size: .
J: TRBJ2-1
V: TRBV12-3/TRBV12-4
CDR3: CASTKGAPRGPSNEQFF
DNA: TGTGCCAGCACTAAGGGGGCTCCCCGGGGTCCCAGCAATGAGCAGTTCTTC

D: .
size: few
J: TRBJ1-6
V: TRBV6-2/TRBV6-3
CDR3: CASSYGTGWNSPLHF
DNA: TGTGCCAGCAGTTATGGGACGGGGTGGAATTCACCCCTCCACTTT

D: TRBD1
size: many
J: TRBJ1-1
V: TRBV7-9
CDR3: CASSKGTGGMNTEAFF
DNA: TGTGCCAGCAGCAAAGGGACAGGGGGCATGAACACTGAAGCTTTCTTT

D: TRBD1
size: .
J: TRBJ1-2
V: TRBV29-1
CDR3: CSVDGAGQYNYGYTF
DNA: TGCAGCGTTGACGGCGCGGGACAGTATAACTATGGCTACACCTTC

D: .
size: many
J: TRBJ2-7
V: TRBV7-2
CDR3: CASRVGRGVDEQYF
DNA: TGTGCCAGCAGGGTAGGCAGGGGTGTAGACGAGCAGTACTTC